What follows are 2 T cell receptor beta chains derived from one specimen sequenced in a study of T cell responses to AZD1222 COVID-19 vaccine. Sequencing was performed with immunoSEQ multiplex PCR; in TCRdb, only in-frame clones are kept and a portion is missing. The sample contains about 180,000 clones, about nine tenths of which appear only once. This specimen consisted of peripheral blood, obtained on day 0 of AZD1222 vaccination. The receptors here all came from an adult in good health.

This chain connects TRBV7-2 to TRBJ1-2; D gene uncertain. Germline CDR1 SGHTA, CDR2 FQGNSA. This CDR3 contains 16 residues. V was cut by 1 base and J by 2 bases, with 14 bases left in between. Written as DNA, the CDR3 is TGTGCCAGCAGCTTAGTAGGCCGGGCATTAAACTATGGCTACACCTTC. Residues: CASSLVGRALNYGYTF.

The chain is built from TRBV2 and TRBJ1-6, with TRBD1 as a possible D gene (5 bases). Germline lookup yields CDR1 SNHLY and CDR2 FYNNEI. With 7 bases removed from V and 9 bases from J, the gap between germline ends came to 19 bases. The CDR3 runs to 15 residues. In DNA, the CDR3 is TGTGCCAGCACCGAAGTAGGACTGGGGGGTTCACCCCTCCACTTT. As protein: CASTEVGLGGSPLHF.